This TCR beta chain comes out of a study of beta chain features in type 1 diabetes. V gave up 1 base and J gave up 15 bases; unmatched junction bases: 17. Germline CDR1 SGHTA, CDR2 FQGNSA. This CDR3 region has 17 residues. This clone has a count of ten or more. The antigen is unknown. The authors took one heparinised blood draw, averaging about 116 mL, from each donor. Findings and caveats of the study: Sampled from patients, naive, central memory and Treg TCRB repertoires appeared more similar than those sampled from healthy donors. People with Type 1 diabetes carried modestly yet significantly shorter TCRB CDR3s in all four CD4+ subsets.

Every isolated RNA sample was fully reverse transcribed, so sequencing captured expressed TCRB transcripts. Clones were sequenced by immunoSEQ multiplex PCR, and TCRdb holds only the in-frame ones, with some missing. Among around 250,000 clones listed, about 30% were seen once. This sequence originates from a man aged 25 to 40 in good health. Sequenced: central memory CD4+ T cells from blood. The chain joins TRBV7-2 to TRBJ2-1, with 11 nucleotides matching TRBD2. The CDR3 loop is CASSLVRASGRSGASFF. CDR3 nucleotide sequence: TGTGCCAGCAGCTTAGTGAGGGCTAGCGGGAGGAGTGGTGCCTCGTTCTTC.